Listed here is a single T cell receptor (beta chain). No antigen is known for it. This CDR3 contains 12 residues. Between the trimmed V and J ends, which lost 7 bases and 4 bases, there was a span of 10 bases. Germline assignment: CDR1 SEHNR and CDR2 FQNEAQ (reference sequence). Primers included in the PCR were 60 Vbeta and 13 Jbeta primers. Data came from immunoSEQ multiplex PCR; TCRdb stores just in-frame clones and leaves some out. The sample carries 200,000 or so clones, 82% recorded once. This sample stems from a study of cytomegalovirus exposure and HLA in healthy donors. Study-wide results and caveats: The study carried out a later analysis of TCR beta sequences. It associated around 17,000 of them with specific HLA alleles at a false discovery rate of 0.05.

The TCR was taken from a boy under 10 years old in good health and CMV-seronegative. This chain uses TRBV7-9 with TRBJ1-2, with D perhaps matching TRBD1 (5 bases). The sequenced sample consisted of PBMCs. The CDR3 reads CASTTQGYGYTF. The CDR3 nucleotides are TGTGCCAGCACCACCCAGGGCTATGGCTACACCTTC.